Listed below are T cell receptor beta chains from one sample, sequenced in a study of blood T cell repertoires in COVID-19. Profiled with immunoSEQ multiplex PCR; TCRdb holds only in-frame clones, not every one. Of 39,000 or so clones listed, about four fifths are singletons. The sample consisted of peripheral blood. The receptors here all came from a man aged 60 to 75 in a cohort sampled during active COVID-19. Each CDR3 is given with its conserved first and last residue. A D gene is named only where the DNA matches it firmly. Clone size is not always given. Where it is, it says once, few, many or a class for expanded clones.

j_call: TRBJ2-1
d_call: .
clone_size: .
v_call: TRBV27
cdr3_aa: CASSLNRGNNEQFF
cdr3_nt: TGTGCCAGCAGTTTAAATCGGGGGAACAATGAGCAGTTCTTC

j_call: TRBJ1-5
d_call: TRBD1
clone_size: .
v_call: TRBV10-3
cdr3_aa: CAISAGTDSNQPQHF
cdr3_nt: TGTGCCATCAGTGCGGGGACAGATAGCAATCAGCCCCAGCATTTT

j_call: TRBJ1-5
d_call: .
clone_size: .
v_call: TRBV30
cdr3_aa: CAWSVRGGLGQPQHF
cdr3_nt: TGTGCCTGGAGTGTACGGGGGGGTCTGGGCCAGCCCCAGCATTTT

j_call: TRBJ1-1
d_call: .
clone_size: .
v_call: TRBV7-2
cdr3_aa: CASSRFLMTNTEAFF
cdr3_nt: TGTGCCAGCAGCCGTTTCTTGATGACTAACACTGAAGCTTTCTTT

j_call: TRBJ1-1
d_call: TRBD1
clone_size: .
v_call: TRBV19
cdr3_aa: CASTPGQGLSEAFF
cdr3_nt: TGTGCCAGTACCCCGGGACAGGGTCTGTCTGAAGCTTTCTTT

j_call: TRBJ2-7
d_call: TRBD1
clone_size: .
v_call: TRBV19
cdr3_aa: CASSLFGTGDYEQYF
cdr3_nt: TGTGCCAGTAGTCTGTTCGGGACAGGGGACTACGAGCAGTACTTC

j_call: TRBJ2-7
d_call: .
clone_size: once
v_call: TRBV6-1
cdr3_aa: CASSERGTSYEQYF
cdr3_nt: TGTGCCAGCAGTGAGAGGGGGACCTCCTACGAGCAGTACTTC

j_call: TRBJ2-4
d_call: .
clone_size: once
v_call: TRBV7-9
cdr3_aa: CASSSRQGNIQYF
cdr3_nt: TGTGCCAGCAGCTCCCGGCAGGGAAACATTCAGTACTTC

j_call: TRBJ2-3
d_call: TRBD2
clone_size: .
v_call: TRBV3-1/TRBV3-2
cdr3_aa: CASSQEGETSGADTQYF
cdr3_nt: TGTGCCAGCAGCCAAGAGGGGGAGACTAGCGGGGCCGATACGCAGTATTTT

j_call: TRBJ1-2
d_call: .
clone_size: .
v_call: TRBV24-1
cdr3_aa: CATSRRGGTGYTF
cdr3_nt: TGTGCCACAAGCCGCAGGGGAGGGACTGGCTACACCTTC

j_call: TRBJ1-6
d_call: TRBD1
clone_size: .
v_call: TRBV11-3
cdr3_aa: CASSRNRDRGSPLHF
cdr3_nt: TGTGCCAGCAGCAGAAACCGGGACAGGGGCTCACCCCTCCACTTT

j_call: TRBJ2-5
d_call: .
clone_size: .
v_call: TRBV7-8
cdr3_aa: CASRLGGGGETQYF
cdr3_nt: TGTGCCAGCAGACTCGGAGGGGGCGGAGAGACCCAGTACTTC

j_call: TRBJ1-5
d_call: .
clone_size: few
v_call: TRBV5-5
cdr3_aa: CASSFEGERNQPQHF
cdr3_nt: TGTGCCAGCAGCTTCGAGGGGGAACGCAATCAGCCCCAGCATTTT